The 16 T cell receptor beta chains listed next were all sequenced from one sample in a study of control samples from healthy donors and cancer patients. Profiled with immunoSEQ multiplex PCR; TCRdb holds only in-frame clones, not every one. Here the sample spans over 150,000 clones, approximately 92% being singletons. The material sequenced was blood. Every receptor here comes from a woman aged 40 to 50 in good health.

This rearrangement joins TRBV3-1 (or the pseudogene TRBV3-2) to TRBJ1-1, with TRBD1 as a possible D gene (6 bases). The V end lost 4 bases, the J end lost 0 bases, and 12 bases lay between the germline ends. Germline values: CDR1 LGHDT, CDR2 YNNKEL (reference sequence). The CDR3 totals 15 residues. As DNA, the CDR3 is TGTGCCAGCAGCCCTATGGGACACCTGAACACTGAAGCTTTCTTT. Translation gives CASSPMGHLNTEAFF.

The sample holds one count of this clone. This chain links TRBV3-1 (or the pseudogene TRBV3-2) with TRBJ2-1, with D possibly TRBD1 on 6 matching bases. The ends were cut back, 4 bases at V and 6 bases at J, with 13 bases in the middle. Germline V gene lookup returns CDR1 LGHDT and CDR2 YNNKEL (reference sequence). There are 14 residues in the CDR3. CDR3 coding DNA: TGTGCCAGCAGCCTGCCAGGGGCGCTCAATGAGCAGTTCTTC. Amino acids: CASSLPGALNEQFF.

J is TRBJ1-2 and V is TRBV5-1; D gene uncertain. Germline loops: CDR1 SGHRS, CDR2 YFSETQ. This CDR3 is built from 13 residues. The V end lost 1 base, the J end lost 3 bases, and 7 bases lay between the germline ends. The CDR3 nucleotides read TGCGCCAGCAGCTTGTCGATTGACTATGGCTACACCTTC. As protein: CASSLSIDYGYTF.

This clone occurred once. The chain uses TRBV27 and TRBJ1-1, with 8 nucleotides matching TRBD1. V shed 9 bases, J shed 4 bases, and the junction held 1 base outside the gene matches. The V gene's germline CDR1 is MNHEY and CDR2 SMNVEV (reference sequence). The CDR3 runs 11 residues. CDR3 sequence (DNA): TGTGCCAGTCAGGGGGCCACTGAAGCTTTCTTT. Protein sequence: CASQGATEAFF.

This clone has only one observation. The chain links TRBV6-5 to TRBJ1-2, with TRBD1 matching 7 bases. The CDR3 consists of 14 residues. CDR1 and CDR2 (germline): MNHEY, SVGAGI. V lost 2 bases and J lost 7; bases outside the gene matches: 7. Here the CDR3 DNA reads TGTGCCAGCAGTTACGTAGGGGGCTCCTTTGGCTACACCTTC. Encoded protein: CASSYVGGSFGYTF.

The chain couples TRBV9 to TRBJ1-5; D is unclear. The CDR3 runs to 12 residues. Germline-derived CDR1 and CDR2 are SGDLS and YYNGEE. Trimming removed 0 bases at V and 5 bases at J, with 3 bases between. The CDR3 DNA follows: TGTGCCAGCAGCGTAGGGGATCAGCCCCAGCATTTT. It specifies CASSVGDQPQHF.

This chain links TRBV5-1 with TRBJ2-7; D is possibly TRBD1 (5 bases). The CDR3 consists of 13 residues. V was pared by 0 bases and J by 6 bases, with 10 bases between. Germline CDR1 and CDR2: SGHRS and YFSETQ. CDR3 sequence (DNA): TGCGCCAGCAGCTTGGCGGGTCAGGGCGAGCAGTACTTC. It translates to CASSLAGQGEQYF.

The chain links TRBV13 to TRBJ1-3; D is undetermined. The ends were cut back, 5 bases at V and 0 bases at J, with 11 bases in the middle. The CDR3 extends over 15 amino acids. Germline V gene sequence: CDR1 PRHDT, CDR2 FYEKMQ (reference sequence). The CDR3 DNA sequence: TGTGCCAGCAGCCCGGACGGGAACTCTGGAAACACCATATATTTT. This translates into CASSPDGNSGNTIYF.

The chain is built from TRBV10-1 and TRBJ1-5, with D possibly matching TRBD1 (5 bases). V lost 5 bases, J lost 5 bases, and 10 bases lay in between. Germline CDR1 reads WNHNN; CDR2 reads SYGVQD (reference sequence). There are 13 residues in the CDR3. The CDR3 here is CASSPGRDQPQHF. The CDR3 DNA reads as TGCGCCAGCAGTCCGGGACGAGATCAGCCCCAGCATTTT.

J is TRBJ2-2 and V is TRBV2, with D possibly being TRBD2 (6 bases). The length of the CDR3 is 15 residues. The germline V and J ends were trimmed by 7 bases and 4 bases, with 16 bases remaining between them. The germline gives CDR1 SNHLY, CDR2 FYNNEI. The CDR3 loop reads CASNPRGFGTGELFF. Written as DNA, the CDR3 is TGTGCCAGCAACCCCCGGGGGTTCGGCACCGGGGAGCTGTTTTTT.

The chain employs TRBV7-9 and TRBJ1-2; TRBD1 matches 7 bases. In germline, CDR1 is SEHNR, CDR2 FQNEAQ (reference sequence). This CDR3 contains 19 residues. V lost 6 bases to trimming and J lost 0 bases; unmatched junction nucleotides: 19. Here the CDR3 reads CASSSDLPRRGSANYGYTF. The CDR3 DNA reads TGTGCCAGCAGTTCAGACCTCCCCCGCAGGGGGTCTGCTAACTATGGCTACACCTTC.

The V call is TRBV19, the J call TRBJ1-4, with a possible D match to TRBD1 (5 bases). Trimming removed 3 bases at V and 5 bases at J, with 13 bases between. The CDR3 is 15 amino acids. CDR1 LNHDA and CDR2 SQIVND come from the germline V gene (reference sequence). The CDR3 nucleotides read TGTGCCAGTAGTATGAGCGACAGCGTCAATGAAAAACTGTTTTTT. This encodes CASSMSDSVNEKLFF. Filled out from reference TRBV19 and TRBJ1-4, the complete variable domain reads DGGITQSPKYLFRKEGQNVTLSCEQNLNHDAMYWYRQDPGQGLRLIYYSQIVNDFQKGDIAEGYSVSREKKESFPLTVTSAQKNPTAFYLCASSMSDSVNEKLFFGSGTQLSVL.

This clone was seen just once. The CDR3 loop reads CASSSARQRRSYGYTF. The CDR3 DNA reads as TGTGCCAGCAGTTCCGCCCGACAGCGGCGGTCCTATGGCTACACCTTC. The J gene is TRBJ1-2, the V gene TRBV27; weak D call: TRBD1 (5 bases). Germline V gene sequence: CDR1 MNHEY, CDR2 SMNVEV (reference sequence). Trimming left V 4 bases short and J 4 bases short, with 19 bases between. The CDR3 runs 16 residues.

The V call is TRBV10-1, the J call TRBJ1-3; D may be TRBD1 (5 bases). This CDR3 region has 14 residues. V dropped 3 bases and J dropped 2 bases, with 8 bases sitting between them. Germline V gene sequence: CDR1 WNHNN, CDR2 SYGVQD (reference sequence). The CDR3 protein is CASSDGAAGNTIYF. The CDR3 region has the DNA TGCGCCAGCAGTGACGGGGCAGCTGGAAACACCATATATTTT.

The genes are TRBV5-1 and TRBJ2-3; 7 positions agree with TRBD1. CDR3 size: 17 residues. In germline, CDR1 is SGHRS, CDR2 YFSETQ. J lost 5 bases, V lost 4 bases, and 16 bases had no gene match. The CDR3 reads CASSPGTEYARRDTQYF. CDR3 DNA sequence: TGCGCCAGCAGCCCCGGGACAGAATACGCACGGAGAGATACGCAGTATTTT.

The chain uses TRBV19 and TRBJ1-5, with 9 nucleotides matching TRBD1. The germline gives CDR1 LNHDA, CDR2 SQIVND (reference sequence). This CDR3 comprises 16 residues. The ends lost 2 bases at V and 5 bases at J; junction bases unmatched: 7. CDR3 nucleotide sequence: TGTGCCAGTAGTATACAACCGGGACAGGGTTATCAGCCCCAGCATTTT. It translates to CASSIQPGQGYQPQHF.